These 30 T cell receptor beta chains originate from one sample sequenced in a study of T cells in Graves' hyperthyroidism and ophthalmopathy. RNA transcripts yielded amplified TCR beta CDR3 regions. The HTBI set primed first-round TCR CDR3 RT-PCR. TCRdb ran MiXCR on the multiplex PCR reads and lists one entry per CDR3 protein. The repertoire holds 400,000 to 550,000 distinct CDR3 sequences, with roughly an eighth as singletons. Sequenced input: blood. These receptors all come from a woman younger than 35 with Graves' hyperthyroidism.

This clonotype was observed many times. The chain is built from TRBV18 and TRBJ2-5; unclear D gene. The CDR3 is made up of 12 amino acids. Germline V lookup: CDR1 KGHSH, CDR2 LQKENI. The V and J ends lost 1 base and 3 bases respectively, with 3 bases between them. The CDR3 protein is CASSPLEETQYF. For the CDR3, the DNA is TGTGCCAGCTCACCACTAGAAGAGACCCAGTACTTC.

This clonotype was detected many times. The CDR3 bases are TGTGCCAGCAGACTTAGCGGACAGGCTAGCACAGATACGCAGTATTTT. Protein: CASRLSGQASTDTQYF. The rearrangement links TRBV12-3 or TRBV12-4 to TRBJ2-3, with TRBD1 as a possible D gene (7 bases). Trimming cost V 6 bases and J 0 bases, with 16 bases left between them. The CDR3 covers 16 residues.

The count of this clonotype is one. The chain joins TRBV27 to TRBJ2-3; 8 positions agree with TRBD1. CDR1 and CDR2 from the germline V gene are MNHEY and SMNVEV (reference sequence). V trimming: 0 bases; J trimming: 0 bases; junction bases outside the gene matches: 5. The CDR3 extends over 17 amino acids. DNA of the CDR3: TGTGCCAGCAGTTTATCTCGGACAGGGCTTAGCACAGATACGCAGTATTTT. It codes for CASSLSRTGLSTDTQYF.

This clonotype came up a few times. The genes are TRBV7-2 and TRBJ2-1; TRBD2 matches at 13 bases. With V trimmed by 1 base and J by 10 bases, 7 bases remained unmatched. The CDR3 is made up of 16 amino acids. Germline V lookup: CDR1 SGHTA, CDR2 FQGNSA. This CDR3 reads CASSLDGLAGAGEQFF. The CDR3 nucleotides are TGTGCCAGCAGCTTAGACGGACTAGCGGGAGCAGGGGAGCAGTTCTTC.

CDR3 loop: CASSQGTVNPSVNSPLHF. As DNA, the CDR3 is TGCGCCAGCAGCCAAGGTACTGTCAACCCCAGCGTTAATTCACCCCTCCACTTT. V usage is TRBV4-1 and J usage is TRBJ1-6; D gene unclear. The CDR3 is 18 residues long. Trimming took off 1 base at V and 6 bases at J, with 19 bases between the two ends. Germline V gene data show CDR1 as MGHRA and CDR2 as YSYEKL.

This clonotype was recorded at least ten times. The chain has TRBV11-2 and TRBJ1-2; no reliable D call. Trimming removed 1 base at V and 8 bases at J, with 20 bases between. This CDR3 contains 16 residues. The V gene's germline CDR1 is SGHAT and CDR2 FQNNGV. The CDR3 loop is CASSLGTVSGGRGYTF. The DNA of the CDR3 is TGTGCCAGCAGCTTAGGAACAGTCTCAGGCGGTCGCGGCTACACCTTC.

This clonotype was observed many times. The DNA for the CDR3 is TGTGCCTGGAGTGTGATGGGGGGACGGAATGAAAAACTGTTTTTT. It codes for CAWSVMGGRNEKLFF. This sequence joins TRBV30 and TRBJ1-4; TRBD1 might be the D (5 bases). The CDR3 loop spans 15 amino acids. Germline-derived CDR1 and CDR2 are GTSNPN and SVGIG (reference sequence). Between the trimmed V and J ends, which lost 0 bases and 5 bases, there was a span of 13 bases.

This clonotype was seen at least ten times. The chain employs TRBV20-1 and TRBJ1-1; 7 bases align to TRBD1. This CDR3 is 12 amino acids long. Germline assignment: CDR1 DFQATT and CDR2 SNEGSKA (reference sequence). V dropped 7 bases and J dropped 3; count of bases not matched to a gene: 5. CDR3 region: CSGRGTDTEAFF. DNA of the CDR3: TGCAGTGGTCGGGGGACAGACACTGAAGCTTTCTTT.

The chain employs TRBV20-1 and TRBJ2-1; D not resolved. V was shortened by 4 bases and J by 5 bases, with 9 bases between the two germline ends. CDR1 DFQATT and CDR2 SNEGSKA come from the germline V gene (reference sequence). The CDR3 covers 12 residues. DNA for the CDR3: TGCAGTGCTAAACGGCGCCACAATGAGCAGTTCTTC. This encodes CSAKRRHNEQFF.

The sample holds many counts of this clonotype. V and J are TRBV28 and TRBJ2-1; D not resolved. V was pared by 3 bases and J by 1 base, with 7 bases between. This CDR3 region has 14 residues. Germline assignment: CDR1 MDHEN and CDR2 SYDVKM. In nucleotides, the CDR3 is TGTGCCAGCAGTTTCCGCCAGTCCTACAATGAGCAGTTCTTC. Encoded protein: CASSFRQSYNEQFF.

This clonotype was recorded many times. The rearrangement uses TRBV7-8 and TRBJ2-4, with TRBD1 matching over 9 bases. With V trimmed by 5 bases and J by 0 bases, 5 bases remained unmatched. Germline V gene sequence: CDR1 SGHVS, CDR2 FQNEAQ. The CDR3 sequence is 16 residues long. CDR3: CASSPGQGLAKNIQYF. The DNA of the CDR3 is TGTGCCAGCAGCCCCGGACAGGGGCTAGCCAAAAACATTCAGTACTTC.

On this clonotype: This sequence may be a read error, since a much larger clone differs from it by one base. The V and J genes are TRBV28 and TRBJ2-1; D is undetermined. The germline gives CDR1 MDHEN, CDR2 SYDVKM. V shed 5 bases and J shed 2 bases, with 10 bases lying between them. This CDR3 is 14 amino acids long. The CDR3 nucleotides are TGTGCCAGCAGTCCCAGGACCCCCTACAATGAGCAGTTCTTC. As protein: CASSPRTPYNEQFF.

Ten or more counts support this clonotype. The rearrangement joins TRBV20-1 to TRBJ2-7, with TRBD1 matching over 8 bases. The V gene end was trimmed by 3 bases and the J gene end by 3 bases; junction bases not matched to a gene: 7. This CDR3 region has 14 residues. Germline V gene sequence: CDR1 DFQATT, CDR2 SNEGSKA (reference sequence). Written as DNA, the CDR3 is TGCAGTGCTAGGTTACCGGGACAGGACTACGAGCAGTACGTC. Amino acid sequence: CSARLPGQDYEQYV.

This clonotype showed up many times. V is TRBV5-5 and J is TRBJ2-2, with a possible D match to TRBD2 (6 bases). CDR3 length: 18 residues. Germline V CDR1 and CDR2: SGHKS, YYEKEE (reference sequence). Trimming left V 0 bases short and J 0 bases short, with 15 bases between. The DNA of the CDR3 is TGTGCCAGCAGCTTGGCGCCGGGACTGCACTCGAACACCGGGGAGCTGTTTTTT. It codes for CASSLAPGLHSNTGELFF. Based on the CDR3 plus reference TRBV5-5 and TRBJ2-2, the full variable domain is DAGVTQSPTHLIKTRGQQVTLRCSPISGHKSVSWYQQVLGQGPQFIFQYYEKEERGRGNFPDRFSARQFPNYSSELNVNALLLGDSALYLCASSLAPGLHSNTGELFFGEGSRLTVL.

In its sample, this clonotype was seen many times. CDR3 in amino acids: CASSLAGASGELFF. The CDR3 DNA reads TGTGCCAGCAGTTTAGCGGGAGCCAGCGGGGAGCTGTTTTTT. This chain uses TRBV12-3 or TRBV12-4 with TRBJ2-2; weak D call: TRBD2 (5 bases). V lost 0 bases and J 7 bases, leaving 9 bases between the germline ends. The CDR3 loop spans 14 amino acids.

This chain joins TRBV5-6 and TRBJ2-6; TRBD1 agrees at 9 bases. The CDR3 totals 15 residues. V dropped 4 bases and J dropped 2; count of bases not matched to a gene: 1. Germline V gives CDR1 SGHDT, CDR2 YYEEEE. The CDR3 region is CASSGQGTGANVLTF. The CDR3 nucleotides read TGTGCCAGCAGCGGACAGGGGACTGGGGCCAACGTCCTGACTTTC.

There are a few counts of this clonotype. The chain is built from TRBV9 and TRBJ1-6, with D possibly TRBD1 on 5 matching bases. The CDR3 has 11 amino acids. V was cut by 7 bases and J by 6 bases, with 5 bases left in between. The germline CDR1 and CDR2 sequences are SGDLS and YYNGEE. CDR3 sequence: CASGGNSPLHF. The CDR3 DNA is TGTGCCAGCGGGGGTAATTCACCCCTCCACTTT. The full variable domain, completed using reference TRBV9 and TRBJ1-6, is DSGVTQTPKHLITATGQRVTLRCSPRSGDLSVYWYQQSLDQGLQFLIQYYNGEERAKGNILERFSAQQFPDLHSELNLSSLELGDSALYFCASGGNSPLHFGNGTRLTVT.

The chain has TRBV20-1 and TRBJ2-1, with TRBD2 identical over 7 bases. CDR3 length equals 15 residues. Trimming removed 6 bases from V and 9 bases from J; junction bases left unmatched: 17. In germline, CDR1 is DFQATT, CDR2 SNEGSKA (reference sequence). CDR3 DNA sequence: TGCAGTGCCCTAACACCTGTGGGAGGGAAGGGTGAGCAGTTCTTC. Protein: CSALTPVGGKGEQFF.

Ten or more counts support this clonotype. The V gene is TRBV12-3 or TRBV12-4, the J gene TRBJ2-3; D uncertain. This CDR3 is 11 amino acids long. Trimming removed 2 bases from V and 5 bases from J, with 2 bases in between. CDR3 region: CASSLLDTQYF. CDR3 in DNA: TGTGCCAGCAGTTTATTAGATACGCAGTATTTT.

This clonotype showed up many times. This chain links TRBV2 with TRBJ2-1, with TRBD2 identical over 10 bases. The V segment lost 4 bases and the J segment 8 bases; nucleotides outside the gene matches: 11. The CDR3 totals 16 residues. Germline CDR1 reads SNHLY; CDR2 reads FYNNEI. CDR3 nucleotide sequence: TGTGCCAGCAGTGGTAGTAAGCGGGAGGGAGGGGATGAGCAGTTCTTC. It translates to CASSGSKREGGDEQFF.

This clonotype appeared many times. As DNA, the CDR3 is TGTGCCAGCAGCTTGGGACAGTTCAGTGTAGGTACGCAGTATTTT. This codes for CASSLGQFSVGTQYF. The rearrangement joins TRBV12-3 or TRBV12-4 to TRBJ2-3, with 7 bases that match TRBD1. The CDR3 has 15 residues. V shed 6 bases, J shed 8 bases, and the junction held 14 bases outside the gene matches.

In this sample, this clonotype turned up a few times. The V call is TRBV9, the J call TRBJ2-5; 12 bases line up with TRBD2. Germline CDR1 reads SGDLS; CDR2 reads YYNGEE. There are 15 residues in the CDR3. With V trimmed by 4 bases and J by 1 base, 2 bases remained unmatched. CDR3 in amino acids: CASSRTSGIQETQYF. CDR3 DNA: TGTGCCAGCAGCCGGACTAGCGGGATCCAAGAGACCCAGTACTTC. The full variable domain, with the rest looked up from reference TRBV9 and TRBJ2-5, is DSGVTQTPKHLITATGQRVTLRCSPRSGDLSVYWYQQSLDQGLQFLIQYYNGEERAKGNILERFSAQQFPDLHSELNLSSLELGDSALYFCASSRTSGIQETQYFGPGTRLLVL.

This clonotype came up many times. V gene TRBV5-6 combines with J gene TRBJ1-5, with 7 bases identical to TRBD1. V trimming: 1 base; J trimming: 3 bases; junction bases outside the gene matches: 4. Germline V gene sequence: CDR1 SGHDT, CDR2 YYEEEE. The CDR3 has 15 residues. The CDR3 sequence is CASSLTDRDNQPQHF. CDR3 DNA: TGTGCCAGCAGCTTGACCGACAGGGACAATCAGCCCCAGCATTTT.

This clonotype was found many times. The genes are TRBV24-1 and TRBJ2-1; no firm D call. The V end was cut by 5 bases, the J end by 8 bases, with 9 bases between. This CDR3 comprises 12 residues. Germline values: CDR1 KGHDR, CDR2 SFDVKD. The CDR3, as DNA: TGTGCCACCAGTGCACTTACCTATGAGCAGTTCTTC. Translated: CATSALTYEQFF.

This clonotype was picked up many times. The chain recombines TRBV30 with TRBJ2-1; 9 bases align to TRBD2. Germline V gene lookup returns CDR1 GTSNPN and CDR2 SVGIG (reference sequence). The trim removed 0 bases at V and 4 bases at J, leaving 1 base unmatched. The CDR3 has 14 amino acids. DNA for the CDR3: TGTGCCTGGAGTGTTAGCGGGAGTTACAATGAGCAGTTCTTC. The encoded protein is CAWSVSGSYNEQFF. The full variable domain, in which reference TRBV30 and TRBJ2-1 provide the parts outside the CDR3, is SQTIHQWPATLVQPVGSPLSLECTVEGTSNPNLYWYRQAAGRGLQLLFYSVGIGQISSEVPQNLSASRPQDRQFILSSKKLLLSDSGFYLCAWSVSGSYNEQFFGPGTRLTVL.

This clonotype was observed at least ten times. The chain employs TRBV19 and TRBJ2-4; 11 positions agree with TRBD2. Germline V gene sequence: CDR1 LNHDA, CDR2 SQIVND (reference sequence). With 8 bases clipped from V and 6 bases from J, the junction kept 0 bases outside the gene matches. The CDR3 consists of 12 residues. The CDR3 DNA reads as TGTGCCAGTGGGACTAGCGGAAACATTCAGTACTTC. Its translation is CASGTSGNIQYF.

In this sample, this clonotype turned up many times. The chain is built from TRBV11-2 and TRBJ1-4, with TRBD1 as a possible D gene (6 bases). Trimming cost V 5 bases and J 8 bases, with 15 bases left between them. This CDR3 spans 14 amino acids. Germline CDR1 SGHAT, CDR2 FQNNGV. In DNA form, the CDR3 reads TGTGCCAGCAGCCTGGGCGGGGGCCGGGAAAAACTGTTTTTT. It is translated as CASSLGGGREKLFF.

CDR3 amino acids: CASTKSSGGVTDTQYF. In DNA form, the CDR3 reads TGTGCCAGCACCAAATCTAGCGGAGGAGTCACAGATACGCAGTATTTT. The chain employs TRBV6-1 and TRBJ2-3; 7 nucleotides line up with TRBD2. The V segment lost 7 bases and the J segment 2 bases; nucleotides outside the gene matches: 12. The CDR3 spans 16 residues. Germline V gene data show CDR1 as MNHNS and CDR2 as SASEGT.

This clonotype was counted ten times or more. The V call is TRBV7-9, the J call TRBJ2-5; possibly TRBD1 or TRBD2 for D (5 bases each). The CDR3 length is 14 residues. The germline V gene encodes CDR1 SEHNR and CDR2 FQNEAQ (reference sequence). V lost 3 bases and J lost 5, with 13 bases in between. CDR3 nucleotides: TGTGCCAGCAGCTTGTGGGGGAGTTCCGAGACCCAGTACTTC. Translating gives CASSLWGSSETQYF. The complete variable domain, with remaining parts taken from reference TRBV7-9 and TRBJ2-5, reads DTGVSQNPRHKITKRGQNVTFRCDPISEHNRLYWYRQTLGQGPEFLTYFQNEAQLEKSRLLSDRFSAERPKGSFSTLEIQRTEQGDSAMYLCASSLWGSSETQYFGPGTRLLVL.

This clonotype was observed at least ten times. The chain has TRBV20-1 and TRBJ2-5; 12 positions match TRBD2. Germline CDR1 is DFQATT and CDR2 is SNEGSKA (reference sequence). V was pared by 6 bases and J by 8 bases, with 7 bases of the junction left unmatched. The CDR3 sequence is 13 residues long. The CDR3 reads CSAKTSGSETQYF. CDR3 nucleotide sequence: TGCAGTGCCAAGACTAGCGGGAGTGAAACCCAGTACTTC.